Here is one T cell receptor (beta chain) with its context. A second PCR of about 7 to 11 cycles used a sample-barcoded 5' primer and a J-beta primer mix. Every cDNA molecule bore a tag from a template-switch adaptor containing 12 random nucleotides. CDR3-containing paired-end reads numbering at least 2.5 million came from each sample. TCRdb reprocessed the 5' RACE reads via MiXCR and lists one record per CDR3 protein. The sample includes about 1.8 million distinct CDR3 sequences, about 50% of them seen just once. This sample stems from a study of blood T cells in healthy people across ages. Germline V gene sequence: CDR1 SGHTA, CDR2 FQGNSA. Trimming took 3 bases from V and 3 from J; bases not matched to a gene: 7. The CDR3 has 17 amino acids.

The TCR sequence derives from a woman aged 40 to 49 in good health. This sequence joins TRBV7-2 and TRBJ2-5, with 13 bases lining up with TRBD2. The specimen sequenced was blood. The CDR3 loop reads CASSFWRGTSGEETQYF. The CDR3 coding sequence is TGTGCCAGCAGCTTTTGGCGCGGGACTAGCGGGGAAGAGACCCAGTACTTC.